Listed here are 23 T cell receptor beta chains from one sample, sequenced in a study of beta chain features in type 1 diabetes. The entirety of the isolated RNA underwent reverse transcription, so expressed TCRB transcripts were sequenced. The assay was immunoSEQ multiplex PCR, and TCRdb's table has in-frame clones only and misses some. The sample holds hundreds of thousands of clones, over 9.5% seen once. The sequencing input was naive CD4+ T cells from blood. The receptors were gathered from a man aged 18 to 29 in good health.

The chain employs TRBV27 and TRBJ2-5, with D maybe TRBD1 (6 bases). CDR1 is MNHEY and CDR2 is SMNVEV in the germline V gene (reference sequence). V gave up 3 bases and J gave up 4 bases, with 12 bases separating them. This CDR3 region has 14 residues. CDR3 in amino acids: CASSLTWGRETQYF. The CDR3 DNA sequence: TGTGCCAGCAGTTTGACCTGGGGGCGAGAGACCCAGTACTTC.

This clone was detected a few times. V usage is TRBV4-3 and J usage is TRBJ1-2; D is unresolved. The germline V and J ends were trimmed by 0 bases and 4 bases, with 6 bases remaining between them. The CDR3 covers 13 residues. The germline V gene has CDR1 LGHNA and CDR2 YSLEER. CDR3 sequence reads: CASSQDGIYGYTF. CDR3 DNA: TGCGCCAGCAGCCAAGATGGCATCTATGGCTACACCTTC.

V gene TRBV7-2 combines with J gene TRBJ2-1; D might be TRBD2 (6 bases). This CDR3 region has 15 residues. Trimming pared 2 bases from V and 4 bases from J, leaving 12 bases between. Germline V gene data show CDR1 as SGHTA and CDR2 as FQGNSA. For the CDR3, the DNA is TGTGCCAGCAGCTTACGCGGGGCCCTATACAATGAGCAGTTCTTC. Encoded protein: CASSLRGALYNEQFF.

CDR3 bases: TGTGCCAGCAGCAGAGACAGGGTTTACGAGCAGTACTTC. This codes for CASSRDRVYEQYF. The chain is built from TRBV11-1 and TRBJ2-7, with 7 nucleotides matching TRBD1. The CDR3 sequence is 13 residues long. Trimming cost V 5 bases and J 4 bases; bases outside gene matches: 5. In germline, CDR1 is SGHAT, CDR2 FQDESV (reference sequence).

The chain is built from TRBV30 and TRBJ2-2; D may be TRBD1 (6 bases). Trimming took off 5 bases at V and 7 bases at J, with 17 bases between the two ends. This CDR3 has 14 residues. Germline values: CDR1 GTSNPN, CDR2 SVGIG (reference sequence). The CDR3 protein is CAWDSLGADGELFF. Written as DNA, the CDR3 is TGTGCCTGGGACAGTTTGGGGGCTGACGGGGAGCTGTTTTTT.

This clone was counted between two and nine times. This chain links TRBV27 with TRBJ1-2; 11 bases are shared with TRBD1. There are 17 residues in the CDR3. Germline V gene lookup returns CDR1 MNHEY and CDR2 SMNVEV (reference sequence). Unmatched junction bases numbered 12, after V lost 5 bases and J lost 4 bases. The CDR3 DNA reads as TGTGCCAGCAGTGCCGCCTCCCGGGACAGGGGGACCTATGGCTACACCTTC. Translated: CASSAASRDRGTYGYTF.

The rearrangement uses TRBV7-9 and TRBJ2-7, with 8 bases fitting TRBD1. V lost 4 bases and J lost 6; bases outside the gene matches: 8. The CDR3 is 14 residues long. CDR1 SEHNR and CDR2 FQNEAQ come from the germline V gene (reference sequence). DNA for the CDR3: TGTGCCAGCAGCTCGGGACAGGTTGGAGGCGAGCAGTACTTC. This sequence encodes CASSSGQVGGEQYF. The complete variable domain, with remaining parts taken from reference TRBV7-9 and TRBJ2-7, reads DTGVSQNPRHKITKRGQNVTFRCDPISEHNRLYWYRQTLGQGPEFLTYFQNEAQLEKSRLLSDRFSAERPKGSFSTLEIQRTEQGDSAMYLCASSSGQVGGEQYFGPGTRLTVT.

This clone turned up a few times. The chain employs TRBV14 and TRBJ2-2; no clear D gene. There are 13 residues in the CDR3. CDR1 and CDR2 (germline): SGHDN, FVKESK. Trimming removed 1 base at V and 5 bases at J, with 5 bases between. CDR3 nucleotides: TGTGCCAGCAGCCAAGTCAGGACCGGGGAGCTGTTTTTT. Encoded protein: CASSQVRTGELFF. The full variable domain, with the rest looked up from reference TRBV14 and TRBJ2-2, is EAGVTQFPSHSVIEKGQTVTLRCDPISGHDNLYWYRRVMGKEIKFLLHFVKESKQDESGMPNNRFLAERTGGTYSTLKVQPAELEDSGVYFCASSQVRTGELFFGEGSRLTVL.

This clone was counted a few times. The chain uses TRBV28 and TRBJ2-3; D is undetermined. Germline assignment: CDR1 MDHEN and CDR2 SYDVKM. This CDR3 contains 15 residues. V shed 5 bases and J shed 0 bases, with 12 bases lying between them. The CDR3 region has the DNA TGTGCCAGCAGTCCCAGGTCTGCTAGCACAGATACGCAGTATTTT. It yields the protein CASSPRSASTDTQYF. The entire variable domain, with the rest obtained from reference TRBV28 and TRBJ2-3, is as follows: DVKVTQSSRYLVKRTGEKVFLECVQDMDHENMFWYRQDPGLGLRLIYFSYDVKMKEKGDIPEGYSVSREKKERFSLILESASTNQTSMYLCASSPRSASTDTQYFGPGTRLTVL.

The chain carries TRBV30 and TRBJ2-5; D is perhaps TRBD2 (5 bases). There are 13 residues in the CDR3. CDR1 GTSNPN and CDR2 SVGIG come from the germline V gene (reference sequence). Trimming stripped 3 bases from V and 2 bases from J, with 10 bases between. Written as DNA, the CDR3 is TGTGCCTGGAGGAGGCCGGGACAAGAGACCCAGTACTTC. Its translation: CAWRRPGQETQYF. Full variable domain (rest looked up from reference TRBV30 and TRBJ2-5): SQTIHQWPATLVQPVGSPLSLECTVEGTSNPNLYWYRQAAGRGLQLLFYSVGIGQISSEVPQNLSASRPQDRQFILSSKKLLLSDSGFYLCAWRRPGQETQYFGPGTRLLVL.

V usage is TRBV2 and J usage is TRBJ2-5; D is possibly TRBD2 (6 bases). This CDR3 is built from 14 residues. V dropped 6 bases and J dropped 7 bases, with 18 bases sitting between them. The V gene's germline CDR1 is SNHLY and CDR2 FYNNEI. Here the CDR3 reads CASRGGPGRGTQYF. The DNA for the CDR3 is TGTGCCAGCAGGGGGGGACCGGGTCGAGGGACCCAGTACTTC.

This clone has a handful of counts. V usage is TRBV28 and J usage is TRBJ1-4, with TRBD1 matching over 9 bases. Germline V gives CDR1 MDHEN, CDR2 SYDVKM. This CDR3 region has 16 residues. Germline trimming cut 1 base from V and 7 bases from J; bases unmatched to any gene: 7. CDR3 protein: CASSLLMGGQGEKLFF. In DNA form, the CDR3 reads TGTGCCAGCAGTTTATTGATGGGGGGACAGGGTGAAAAACTGTTTTTT.

The V gene is TRBV19, the J gene TRBJ2-1, with 10 bases fitting TRBD2. V shed 5 bases and J 1 base; nucleotides not matched to a gene: 11. The CDR3 is made up of 18 amino acids. The germline CDR1 and CDR2 sequences are LNHDA and SQIVND (reference sequence). The CDR3 spells CASSVPGTSVGSYNEQFF. The CDR3 nucleotides are TGTGCCAGTAGTGTCCCCGGGACTAGCGTAGGGTCCTACAATGAGCAGTTCTTC.

The chain uses TRBV29-1 and TRBJ1-2; TRBD1 aligns across 12 bases. This CDR3 comprises 15 residues. Germline trimming cut 1 base from V and 8 bases from J; bases unmatched to any gene: 8. Looked up from germline, CDR1 is SQVTM and CDR2 is ANQGSEA. CDR3 nucleotide sequence: TGCAGCGTTGAAGGGGGGACAGGGGGCTCGTTGGGCTACACCTTC. It codes for CSVEGGTGGSLGYTF. The full variable domain, its missing parts supplied by reference TRBV29-1 and TRBJ1-2, is SAVISQKPSRDICQRGTSLTIQCQVDSQVTMMFWYRQQPGQSLTLIATANQGSEATYESGFVIDKFPISRPNLTFSTLTVSNMSPEDSSIYLCSVEGGTGGSLGYTFGSGTRLTVV.

This clone showed up just a few times. V usage is TRBV9 and J usage is TRBJ1-4; 8 positions agree with TRBD1. The CDR3 consists of 15 residues. Germline values: CDR1 SGDLS, CDR2 YYNGEE. V was pared by 4 bases and J by 8 bases, with 10 bases of the junction left unmatched. The CDR3 loop is CASSSRTGTAEKLFF. The CDR3 DNA reads TGTGCCAGCAGCTCAAGGACAGGGACTGCGGAAAAACTGTTTTTT.

The chain has TRBV7-2 and TRBJ1-5; D possibly corresponds to TRBD1 (6 bases). The CDR3 sequence is 12 residues long. The V end lost 5 bases, the J end lost 8 bases, and 10 bases lay between the germline ends. Looked up from germline, CDR1 is SGHTA and CDR2 is FQGNSA. The CDR3 reads CASSSRDKPQHF. In DNA, the CDR3 is TGTGCCAGCAGCAGTCGGGACAAGCCCCAGCATTTT. The full variable domain, rest sourced from reference TRBV7-2 and TRBJ1-5, is GAGVSQSPSNKVTEKGKDVELRCDPISGHTALYWYRQSLGQGLEFLIYFQGNSAPDKSGLPSDRFSAERTGGSVSTLTIQRTQQEDSAVYLCASSSRDKPQHFGDGTRLSIL.

The sample holds a few counts of this clone. V usage is TRBV30 and J usage is TRBJ1-6; no definite D call. Germline V gene data show CDR1 as GTSNPN and CDR2 as SVGIG (reference sequence). This CDR3 is 13 amino acids long. The CDR3 DNA follows: TGTGCTCTAACGCATTCCTATAATTCACCCCTCCACTTT. Residues: CALTHSYNSPLHF.

This clone was observed a few times. This chain uses TRBV2 with TRBJ2-7; 8 nucleotides agree with TRBD2. CDR1 and CDR2 (germline): SNHLY, FYNNEI. CDR3 length: 15 amino acids. The trim removed 1 base at V and 3 bases at J, leaving 5 bases unmatched. Written as DNA, the CDR3 is TGTGCCAGCAGTGAAGACCGGGAGGGCCGCTACGAGCAGTACTTC. Translation gives CASSEDREGRYEQYF.

The genes are TRBV28 and TRBJ2-7; 8 bases are a match to TRBD1. Germline assignment: CDR1 MDHEN and CDR2 SYDVKM. The CDR3 runs 18 residues. J was trimmed by 0 bases and V by 3 bases; bases with no gene match: 13. The CDR3 DNA reads TGTGCCAGCAGTTTGGACAGGGTATTTTTTGCGGGCTCCTACGAGCAGTACTTC. Residues: CASSLDRVFFAGSYEQYF.

This clone has just a few counts. The J gene is TRBJ2-7, the V gene TRBV7-2; D unresolved. V was clipped by 8 bases and J by 0 bases, with 11 bases between them. CDR3 length equals 13 residues. Germline assignment: CDR1 SGHTA and CDR2 FQGNSA. CDR3 residues: CASSAISSYEQYF. CDR3 coding DNA: TGTGCCAGCTCAGCGATAAGCTCCTACGAGCAGTACTTC.

This clone came up a few times. The chain is built from TRBV5-4 and TRBJ1-2; 7 bases fit TRBD1. With 2 bases clipped from V and 4 bases from J, the junction kept 8 bases outside the gene matches. This CDR3 is 15 amino acids long. Germline-derived CDR1 and CDR2 are SGHNT and YYREEE (reference sequence). The CDR3 bases are TGTGCCAGCAGCTTTCTTAGGGGGCTTTCCTATGGCTACACCTTC. It codes for CASSFLRGLSYGYTF.

This clone was counted only a few times. The genes are TRBV13 and TRBJ1-6; a possible D gene is TRBD1 (6 bases). V lost 5 bases and J lost 10, with 12 bases in between. Germline V gives CDR1 PRHDT, CDR2 FYEKMQ (reference sequence). The CDR3 runs to 13 residues. For the CDR3, the DNA is TGTGCCAGCAGCGGACGACAGGAGTCACCCCTCCACTTT. It codes for CASSGRQESPLHF.

This clone was seen only a few times. The CDR3 protein is CASSLMRTGSYNEQFF. For the CDR3, the DNA is TGTGCCAGCAGCTTGATGCGGACAGGATCATACAATGAGCAGTTCTTC. The chain uses TRBV11-2 and TRBJ2-1; TRBD1 agrees at 7 bases. CDR1 SGHAT and CDR2 FQNNGV come from the germline V gene. The length of the CDR3 is 16 residues. V shed 3 bases and J 4 bases; nucleotides not matched to a gene: 9.